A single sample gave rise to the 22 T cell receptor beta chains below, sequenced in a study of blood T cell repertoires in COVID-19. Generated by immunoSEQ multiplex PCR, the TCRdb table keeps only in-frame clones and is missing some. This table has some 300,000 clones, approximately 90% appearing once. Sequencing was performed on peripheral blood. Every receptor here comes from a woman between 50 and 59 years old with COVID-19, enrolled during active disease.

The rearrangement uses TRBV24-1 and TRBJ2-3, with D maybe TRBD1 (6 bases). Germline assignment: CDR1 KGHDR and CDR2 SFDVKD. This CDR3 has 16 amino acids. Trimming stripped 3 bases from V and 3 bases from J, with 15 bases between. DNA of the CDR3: TGTGCCACCAGTGATCCTGGCAGGGGAATAACAGATACGCAGTATTTT. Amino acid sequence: CATSDPGRGITDTQYF.

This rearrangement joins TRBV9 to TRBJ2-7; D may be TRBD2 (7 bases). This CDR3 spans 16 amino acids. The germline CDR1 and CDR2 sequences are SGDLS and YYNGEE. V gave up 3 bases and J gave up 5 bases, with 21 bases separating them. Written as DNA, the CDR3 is TGTGCCAGCAGCGAGGGGGTCGGGGAGGGCCTTAACGAGCAGTACTTC. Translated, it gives CASSEGVGEGLNEQYF.

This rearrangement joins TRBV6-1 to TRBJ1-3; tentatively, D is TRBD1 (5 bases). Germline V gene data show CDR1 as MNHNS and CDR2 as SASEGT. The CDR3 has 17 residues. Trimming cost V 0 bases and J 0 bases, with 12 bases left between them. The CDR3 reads CASSEALDSFSGNTIYF. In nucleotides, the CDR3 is TGTGCCAGCAGTGAAGCCCTAGACAGCTTCTCTGGAAACACCATATATTTT.

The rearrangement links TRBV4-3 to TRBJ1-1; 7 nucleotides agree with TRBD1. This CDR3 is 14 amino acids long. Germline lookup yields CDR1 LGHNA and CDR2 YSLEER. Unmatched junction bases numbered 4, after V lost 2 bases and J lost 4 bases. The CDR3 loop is CASSQPGGFTEAFF. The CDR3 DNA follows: TGCGCCAGCAGCCAACCAGGGGGGTTCACTGAAGCTTTCTTT.

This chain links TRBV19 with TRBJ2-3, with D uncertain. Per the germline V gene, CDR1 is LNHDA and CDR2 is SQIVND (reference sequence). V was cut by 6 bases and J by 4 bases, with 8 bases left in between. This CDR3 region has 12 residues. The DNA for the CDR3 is TGTGCCAGTAGGGCCCAGTCAGATACGCAGTATTTT. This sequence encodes CASRAQSDTQYF. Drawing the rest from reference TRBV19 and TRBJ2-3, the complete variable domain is DGGITQSPKYLFRKEGQNVTLSCEQNLNHDAMYWYRQDPGQGLRLIYYSQIVNDFQKGDIAEGYSVSREKKESFPLTVTSAQKNPTAFYLCASRAQSDTQYFGPGTRLTVL.

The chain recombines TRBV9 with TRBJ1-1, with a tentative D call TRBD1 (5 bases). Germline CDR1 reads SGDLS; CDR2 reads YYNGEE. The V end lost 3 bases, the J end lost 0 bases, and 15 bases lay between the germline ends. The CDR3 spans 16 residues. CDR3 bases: TGTGCCAGCAGCGCGGGGGGAGGTGGTTTGAACACTGAAGCTTTCTTT. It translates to CASSAGGGGLNTEAFF. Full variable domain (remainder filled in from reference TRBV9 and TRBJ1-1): DSGVTQTPKHLITATGQRVTLRCSPRSGDLSVYWYQQSLDQGLQFLIQYYNGEERAKGNILERFSAQQFPDLHSELNLSSLELGDSALYFCASSAGGGGLNTEAFFGQGTRLTVV.

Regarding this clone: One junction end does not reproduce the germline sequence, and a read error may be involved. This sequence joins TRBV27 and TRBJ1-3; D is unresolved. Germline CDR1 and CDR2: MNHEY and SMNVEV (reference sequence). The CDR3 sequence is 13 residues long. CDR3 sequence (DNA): TGTGCCAGCAGTCTATCCCCCCTTGACACCATATATTTT. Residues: CASSLSPLDTIYF.

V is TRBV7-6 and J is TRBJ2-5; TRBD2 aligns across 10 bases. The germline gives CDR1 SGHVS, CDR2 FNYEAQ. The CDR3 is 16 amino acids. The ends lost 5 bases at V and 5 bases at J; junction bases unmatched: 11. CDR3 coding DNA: TGTGCCAGCAGCCCGAAATGGAGCGGGAGGGTTGAGACCCAGTACTTC. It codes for CASSPKWSGRVETQYF.

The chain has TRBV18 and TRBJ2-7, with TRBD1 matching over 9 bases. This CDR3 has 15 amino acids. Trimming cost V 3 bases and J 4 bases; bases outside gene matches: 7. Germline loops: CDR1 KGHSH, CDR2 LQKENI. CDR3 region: CASSPGTGSLYEQYF. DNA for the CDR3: TGTGCCAGCTCACCCGGGACAGGGAGTTTGTACGAGCAGTACTTC.

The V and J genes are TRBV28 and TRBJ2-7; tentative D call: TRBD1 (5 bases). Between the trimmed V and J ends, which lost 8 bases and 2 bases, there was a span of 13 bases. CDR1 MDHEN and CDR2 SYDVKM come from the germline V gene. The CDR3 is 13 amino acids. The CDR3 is CASCGRATYEQYF. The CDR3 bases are TGTGCCAGCTGCGGCAGGGCGACCTACGAGCAGTACTTC.

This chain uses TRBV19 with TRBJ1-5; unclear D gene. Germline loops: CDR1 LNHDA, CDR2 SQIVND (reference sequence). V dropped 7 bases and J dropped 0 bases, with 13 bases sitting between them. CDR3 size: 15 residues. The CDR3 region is CASKKLEVSNQPQHF. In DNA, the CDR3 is TGTGCCAGTAAGAAACTGGAGGTTAGCAATCAGCCCCAGCATTTT.

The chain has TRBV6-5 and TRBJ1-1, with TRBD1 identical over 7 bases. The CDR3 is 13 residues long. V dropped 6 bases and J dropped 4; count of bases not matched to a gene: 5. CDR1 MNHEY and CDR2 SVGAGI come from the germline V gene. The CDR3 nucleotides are TGTGCCAGCAGAGACAGGGTTGTCACTGAAGCTTTCTTT. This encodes CASRDRVVTEAFF.

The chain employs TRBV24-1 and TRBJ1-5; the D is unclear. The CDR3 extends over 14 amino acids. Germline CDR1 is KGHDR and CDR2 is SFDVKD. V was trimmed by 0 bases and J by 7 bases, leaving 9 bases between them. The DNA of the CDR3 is TGTGCCACCAGTGATTTGCCCGGAGACCAGCCCCAGCATTTT. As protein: CATSDLPGDQPQHF.

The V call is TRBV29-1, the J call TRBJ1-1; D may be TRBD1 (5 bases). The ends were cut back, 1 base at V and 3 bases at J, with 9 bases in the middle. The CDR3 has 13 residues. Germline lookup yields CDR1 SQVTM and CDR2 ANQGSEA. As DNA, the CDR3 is TGCAGCGTTGAAGGGGGCAGGGACACTGAAGCTTTCTTT. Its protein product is CSVEGGRDTEAFF. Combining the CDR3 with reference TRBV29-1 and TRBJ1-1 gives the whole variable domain SAVISQKPSRDICQRGTSLTIQCQVDSQVTMMFWYRQQPGQSLTLIATANQGSEATYESGFVIDKFPISRPNLTFSTLTVSNMSPEDSSIYLCSVEGGRDTEAFFGQGTRLTVV.

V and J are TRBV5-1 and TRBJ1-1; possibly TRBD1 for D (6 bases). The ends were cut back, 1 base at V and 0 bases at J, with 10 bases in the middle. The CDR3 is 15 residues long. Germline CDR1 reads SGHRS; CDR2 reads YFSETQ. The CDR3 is CASSLRQEMNTEAFF. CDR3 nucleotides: TGCGCCAGCAGCTTGCGACAGGAAATGAACACTGAAGCTTTCTTT.

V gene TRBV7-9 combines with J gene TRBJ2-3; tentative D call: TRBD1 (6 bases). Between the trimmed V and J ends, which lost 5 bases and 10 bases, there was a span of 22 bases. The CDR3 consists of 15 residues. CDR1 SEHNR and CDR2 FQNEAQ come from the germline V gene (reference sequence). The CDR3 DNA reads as TGTGCCAGCAGCCGGACCTACAGGGATAGTAGCCCGCAGTATTTT. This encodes CASSRTYRDSSPQYF.

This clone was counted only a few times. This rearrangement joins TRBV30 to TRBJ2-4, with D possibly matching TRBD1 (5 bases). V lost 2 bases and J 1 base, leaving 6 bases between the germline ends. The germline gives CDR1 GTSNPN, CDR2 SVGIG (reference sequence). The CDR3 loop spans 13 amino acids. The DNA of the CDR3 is TGTGCCTGGAGTAGGGGTGCCAAAAACATTCAGTACTTC. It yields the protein CAWSRGAKNIQYF.

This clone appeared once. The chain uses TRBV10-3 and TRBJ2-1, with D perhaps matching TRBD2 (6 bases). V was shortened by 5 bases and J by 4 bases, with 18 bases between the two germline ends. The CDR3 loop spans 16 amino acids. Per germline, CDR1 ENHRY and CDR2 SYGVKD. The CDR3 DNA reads TGTGCCATCAGTACCGTCCCGGGACTGGGGTACAATGAGCAGTTCTTC. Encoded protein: CAISTVPGLGYNEQFF.

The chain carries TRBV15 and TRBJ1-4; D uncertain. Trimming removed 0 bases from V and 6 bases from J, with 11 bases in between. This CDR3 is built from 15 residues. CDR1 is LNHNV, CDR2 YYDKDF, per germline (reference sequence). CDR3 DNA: TGTGCCACCAGCAGAGATCGCAACAGTGATGAAAAACTGTTTTTT. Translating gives CATSRDRNSDEKLFF. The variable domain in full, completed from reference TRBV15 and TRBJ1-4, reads DAMVIQNPRYQVTQFGKPVTLSCSQTLNHNVMYWYQQKSSQAPKLLFHYYDKDFNNEADTPDNFQSRRPNTSFCFLDIRSPGLGDTAMYLCATSRDRNSDEKLFFGSGTQLSVL.

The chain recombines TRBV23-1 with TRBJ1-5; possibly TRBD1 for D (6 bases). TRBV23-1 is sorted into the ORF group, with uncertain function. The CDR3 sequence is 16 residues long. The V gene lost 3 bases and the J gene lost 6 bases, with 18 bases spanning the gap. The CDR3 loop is CASSHHTGRGSQPQHF. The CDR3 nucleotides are TGCGCCAGCAGTCACCATACGGGCAGGGGCAGTCAGCCCCAGCATTTT.

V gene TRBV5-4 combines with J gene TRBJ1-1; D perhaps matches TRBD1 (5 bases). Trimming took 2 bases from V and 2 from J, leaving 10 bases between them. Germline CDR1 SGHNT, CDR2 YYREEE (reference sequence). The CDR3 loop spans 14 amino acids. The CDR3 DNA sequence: TGTGCCAGCAGCTTTAGGGGCCGAAACACTGAAGCTTTCTTT. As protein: CASSFRGRNTEAFF.

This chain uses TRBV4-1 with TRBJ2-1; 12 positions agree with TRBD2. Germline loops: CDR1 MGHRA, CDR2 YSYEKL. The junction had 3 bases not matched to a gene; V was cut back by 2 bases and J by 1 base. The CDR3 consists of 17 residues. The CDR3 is CASSQRLAGVSYNEQFF. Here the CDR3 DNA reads TGCGCCAGCAGCCAACGACTAGCGGGAGTGTCCTACAATGAGCAGTTCTTC.